The 13 T cell receptor beta chains given below trace back to one sample, sequenced in a study of blood T cell repertoires in COVID-19. Assay used: immunoSEQ multiplex PCR; TCRdb lists only in-frame clones, some missing. The repertoire holds approximately 50,000 clones, with approximately 91% as singletons. Material: peripheral blood. These receptors were taken from a human donor in a cohort sampled during active COVID-19.

This clone was counted once. The V gene is TRBV7-8, the J gene TRBJ1-4, with a possible D match to TRBD1 (5 bases). This CDR3 has 15 residues. Trimming cost V 3 bases and J 3 bases, with 11 bases left between them. Per germline, CDR1 SGHVS and CDR2 FQNEAQ. The chain's CDR3 is CASSFTQAANEKLFF. The CDR3 DNA reads as TGTGCCAGCAGCTTCACACAGGCGGCTAATGAAAAACTGTTTTTT.

This clone was detected only a few times. The genes are TRBV19 and TRBJ1-6; 7 bases map to TRBD1. The J segment lost 9 bases and the V segment lost 3 bases, leaving 14 bases of the junction unmatched. CDR1 is LNHDA and CDR2 is SQIVND in the germline V gene (reference sequence). The CDR3 runs 17 residues. CDR3 nucleotide sequence: TGTGCCAGTAGTATTCTCCTAGGACAGGCTAGGAGTTCACCCCTCCACTTT. This encodes CASSILLGQARSSPLHF.

The chain is built from TRBV2 and TRBJ2-3; a weak D match, TRBD1 (7 bases). Germline V gene lookup returns CDR1 SNHLY and CDR2 FYNNEI. There are 15 residues in the CDR3. V dropped 4 bases and J dropped 0 bases, with 11 bases sitting between them. The DNA for the CDR3 is TGTGCCAGCAGTGCGACAGGGACTAGCACAGATACGCAGTATTTT. Protein sequence: CASSATGTSTDTQYF.

The rearrangement uses TRBV7-9 and TRBJ2-1, with no clear D. V lost 2 bases and J 5 bases, leaving 13 bases between the germline ends. Germline CDR1 reads SEHNR; CDR2 reads FQNEAQ (reference sequence). The CDR3 has 15 residues. Here the CDR3 DNA reads TGTGCCAGCAGCTTAAGAACCGATTCTAACAATGAGCAGTTCTTC. Encoded protein: CASSLRTDSNNEQFF.

The rearrangement joins TRBV5-4 to TRBJ2-5; TRBD2 aligns across 9 bases. CDR3 length: 16 residues. From germline, CDR1 is SGHNT and CDR2 YYREEE (reference sequence). Germline trimming cut 0 bases from V and 3 bases from J; bases unmatched to any gene: 6. The CDR3 here is CASSLAASGDKETQYF. In nucleotides, the CDR3 is TGTGCCAGCAGCTTGGCCGCTAGCGGGGACAAAGAGACCCAGTACTTC.

This sequence joins TRBV4-1 and TRBJ2-7; D is unclear. V was clipped by 4 bases and J by 3 bases, with 19 bases between them. The germline gives CDR1 MGHRA, CDR2 YSYEKL. This CDR3 contains 16 residues. DNA of the CDR3: TGCGCCAGCAGCCTATCCCCCGGAAGCGAGCTCTACGAGCAGTACTTC. Its translation is CASSLSPGSELYEQYF.

V and J are TRBV19 and TRBJ1-5; 10 bases align to TRBD1. Germline CDR1 and CDR2: LNHDA and SQIVND (reference sequence). After removal of 4 bases from V and 0 bases from J, the junction contained 6 bases not matched to a gene. This CDR3 contains 17 residues. The CDR3 reads CASSTRDRGYSNQPQHF. The CDR3 nucleotides read TGTGCCAGTAGTACCCGGGACAGGGGTTATAGCAATCAGCCCCAGCATTTT. The complete variable domain, with remaining parts taken from reference TRBV19 and TRBJ1-5, reads DGGITQSPKYLFRKEGQNVTLSCEQNLNHDAMYWYRQDPGQGLRLIYYSQIVNDFQKGDIAEGYSVSREKKESFPLTVTSAQKNPTAFYLCASSTRDRGYSNQPQHFGDGTRLSIL.

V is TRBV6-5 and J is TRBJ1-1; D unclear. This CDR3 spans 13 amino acids. V lost 5 bases and J lost 7, with 14 bases in between. Germline V gene data show CDR1 as MNHEY and CDR2 as SVGAGI. This CDR3 is CASSPNYLGEAFF. For the CDR3, the DNA is TGTGCCAGCAGTCCGAACTATTTGGGTGAAGCTTTCTTT.

The rearrangement links TRBV20-1 to TRBJ2-1, with D tentatively TRBD2 (5 bases). The CDR3 runs to 15 residues. V lost 3 bases and J lost 4, with 16 bases in between. In germline, CDR1 is DFQATT, CDR2 SNEGSKA (reference sequence). The CDR3 region has the DNA TGCAGTGCTAGTACGTCGAGGGCCGGGTACAATGAGCAGTTCTTC. It codes for CSASTSRAGYNEQFF.

The chain has TRBV5-4 and TRBJ1-1, with TRBD1 matching over 11 bases. With V trimmed by 4 bases and J by 2 bases, 13 bases remained unmatched. This CDR3 region has 18 residues. Germline V gives CDR1 SGHNT, CDR2 YYREEE (reference sequence). The CDR3 DNA follows: TGTGCCAGCAGCACGGGACAGGGGGGATCAGGGGGAAACACTGAAGCTTTCTTT. It yields the protein CASSTGQGGSGGNTEAFF.

This chain joins TRBV4-1 and TRBJ1-1; TRBD1 agrees at 8 bases. CDR3 length equals 14 residues. Per germline, CDR1 MGHRA and CDR2 YSYEKL. V trimming: 4 bases; J trimming: 5 bases; junction bases outside the gene matches: 6. The CDR3 spells CASSRGTGRTEAFF. CDR3 in DNA: TGCGCCAGCAGCCGCGGGACAGGAAGAACTGAAGCTTTCTTT.

This chain uses TRBV7-9 with TRBJ1-6; 7 bases align to TRBD1. CDR1 SEHNR and CDR2 FQNEAQ come from the germline V gene (reference sequence). J lost 8 bases, V lost 5 bases, and 3 bases had no gene match. The CDR3 consists of 13 residues. CDR3 nucleotides: TGTGCCAGCAGCCCGCAGGGGGATTCACCCCTCCACTTT. Its translation is CASSPQGDSPLHF.

This chain uses TRBV6-6 with TRBJ1-1, with D unresolved. This CDR3 contains 13 residues. Germline loops: CDR1 MNHNY, CDR2 SVGAGI (reference sequence). Trimming took off 2 bases at V and 1 base at J, with 5 bases between the two ends. The CDR3 sequence: CASSYVANTEAFF. For the CDR3, the DNA is TGTGCCAGCAGTTACGTAGCGAACACTGAAGCTTTCTTT.